This paragraph covers one TCR beta chain sequence. CDR3 length equals 15 residues. Germline CDR1 reads SGDLS; CDR2 reads YYNGEE. J was trimmed by 5 bases and V by 3 bases; bases with no gene match: 8. This entry comes from a study of blood T cells in healthy people across ages. For the second PCR, which ran for roughly 7 to 11 cycles, a sample-barcoded 5' primer and a J-beta primer mix were used. TCRdb passed the 5' RACE reads through MiXCR, listing each CDR3 protein once. Among some 900,000 distinct CDR3 sequences, 29% were seen once, and the ten largest hold 15% to 20%. Sequencing was done on a sample of blood. The chain has TRBV9 and TRBJ1-2; 9 bases are a match to TRBD1. The TCR comes from a woman of 80 years or more in good health. The CDR3 spells CASSAGGQGGYGYTF. For the CDR3, the DNA is TGTGCCAGCAGCGCCGGGGGACAGGGCGGATATGGCTACACCTTC.